This T cell receptor beta chain was identified during a study of cytotoxic CD8 clonotypes in ibrutinib-treated CLL. TCRdb's copy holds only in-frame clones and misses some; the assay was immunoSEQ multiplex PCR. The top ten clones hold around 13% of a sample with about 130,000 clones, around 80% of them seen once. Germline loops: CDR1 MDHEN, CDR2 SYDVKM. V lost 7 bases to trimming and J lost 4 bases, with 14 bases between them. The CDR3 totals 14 residues. The V gene is TRBV28, the J gene TRBJ2-1; the D gene is possibly TRBD1 (6 bases). The source is a human donor with chronic lymphocytic leukemia. The specimen was PBMCs, collected after 12 months of ibrutinib treatment. This CDR3 reads CASNFRTAYNEQFF. CDR3 nucleotides: TGTGCCAGCAACTTCCGGACAGCTTACAATGAGCAGTTCTTC.